These 20 T cell receptor beta chains originate from one sample sequenced in a study of blood T cell repertoires in COVID-19. Libraries were prepared by immunoSEQ multiplex PCR; TCRdb keeps only in-frame clonotypes and omits some of them. The sample yields some 200,000 clones, approximately 83% seen once. The sequenced sample consisted of PBMCs or T cells enriched from blood (not recorded which). The receptors originated from a woman between 50 and 59 years old who had been exposed to COVID-19.

This chain joins TRBV4-1 and TRBJ1-1; D gene unclear. The V end lost 3 bases, the J end lost 5 bases, and 13 bases lay between the germline ends. This CDR3 has 14 residues. Germline V lookup: CDR1 MGHRA, CDR2 YSYEKL. CDR3: CASSHPLGVTEAFF. DNA of the CDR3: TGCGCCAGCAGCCACCCCCTCGGGGTAACTGAAGCTTTCTTT.

This sequence joins TRBV28 and TRBJ1-1; D uncertain. The CDR3 contains 15 residues. Germline CDR1 MDHEN, CDR2 SYDVKM. V dropped 2 bases and J dropped 1 base, with 11 bases sitting between them. CDR3 loop: CASSLAGDPNTEAFF. In DNA, the CDR3 is TGTGCCAGCAGTTTAGCTGGAGACCCGAACACTGAAGCTTTCTTT.

As to this clone: Other nucleotide sequences from this sample produce the same CDR3. The CDR3 sequence is CASSRGGQETQYF. The CDR3 DNA sequence: TGTGCCAGCAGCCGCGGGGGGCAAGAGACCCAGTACTTC. The J gene is TRBJ2-5, the V gene TRBV11-1; 8 bases match TRBD2. The V gene's germline CDR1 is SGHAT and CDR2 FQDESV (reference sequence). Trimming cost V 5 bases and J 2 bases; bases outside gene matches: 1. The CDR3 spans 13 residues.

The gene calls are TRBV20-1 and TRBJ1-1; a possible D gene is TRBD1 (5 bases). Germline loops: CDR1 DFQATT, CDR2 SNEGSKA (reference sequence). The CDR3 has 11 amino acids. Trimming took 7 bases from V and 4 from J, leaving 10 bases between them. The CDR3 DNA is TGCAGTGGGCAGGGCCCCACTGAAGCTTTCTTT. This sequence encodes CSGQGPTEAFF.

Of note for this clone: A read error may be the cause here, since a much bigger clone is one base away. This chain connects TRBV11-2 to TRBJ2-7; a possible D gene is TRBD1 (6 bases). Germline V gives CDR1 SGHAT, CDR2 FQNNGV. V was pared by 5 bases and J by 1 base, with 9 bases between. The CDR3 length is 13 residues. The CDR3 sequence: CASSLGQSYEQYF. The DNA for the CDR3 is TGTGCCAGCAGCCTAGGACAGTCCTACGAGCAGTACTTC.

V is TRBV11-1 and J is TRBJ1-1, with D maybe TRBD1 (5 bases). V was shortened by 3 bases and J by 3 bases, with 8 bases between the two germline ends. Germline V gene data show CDR1 as SGHAT and CDR2 as FQDESV (reference sequence). The CDR3 is 13 amino acids. Here the CDR3 DNA reads TGTGCCAGCAGCTTCCAGGGCGACACTGAAGCTTTCTTT. It is translated as CASSFQGDTEAFF.

This clone appeared a single time. The genes are TRBV19 and TRBJ2-1; maybe TRBD1 (6 bases). The V and J ends lost 2 bases and 12 bases respectively, with 14 bases between them. This CDR3 has 13 residues. Per germline, CDR1 LNHDA and CDR2 SQIVND (reference sequence). CDR3 sequence (DNA): TGTGCCAGTAGTATACAGGGGCTTACTTGGCAGTTCTTC. As protein: CASSIQGLTWQFF.

The chain combines TRBV5-1 with TRBJ2-7; 10 bases agree with TRBD1. Per the germline V gene, CDR1 is SGHRS and CDR2 is YFSETQ. This CDR3 comprises 16 residues. V lost 3 bases to trimming and J lost 7 bases; unmatched junction nucleotides: 13. The CDR3 bases are TGCGCCAGCAGCTCAATGCCCGGGACAGGGGCGCCTGAGCAGTACTTC. Protein: CASSSMPGTGAPEQYF.

This clone was seen just once. The J gene is TRBJ2-7, the V gene TRBV2; TRBD2 aligns across 7 bases. Germline CDR1 and CDR2: SNHLY and FYNNEI. The CDR3 runs 14 residues. The ends lost 7 bases at V and 4 bases at J; junction bases unmatched: 10. The CDR3: CASTRGRVSYEQYF. The CDR3 DNA sequence: TGTGCCAGCACCCGAGGGAGGGTCTCATACGAGCAGTACTTC.

The chain employs TRBV19 and TRBJ1-1; the D is unclear. Trimming stripped 1 base from V and 0 bases from J, with 3 bases between. Germline assignment: CDR1 LNHDA and CDR2 SQIVND (reference sequence). This CDR3 spans 13 amino acids. CDR3 sequence reads: CASSIVLNTEAFF. DNA for the CDR3: TGTGCCAGTAGTATAGTATTGAACACTGAAGCTTTCTTT.

The chain combines TRBV15 with TRBJ2-7, with a possible D match to TRBD1 (7 bases). V lost 5 bases and J lost 6, with 20 bases in between. The CDR3 extends over 15 amino acids. Germline values: CDR1 LNHNV, CDR2 YYDKDF (reference sequence). In DNA form, the CDR3 reads TGTGCCACCAGCGGACTACCTCCCCGGGACAGCGAGCAGTACTTC. Translating it yields CATSGLPPRDSEQYF. Combining the CDR3 with reference TRBV15 and TRBJ2-7 gives the whole variable domain DAMVIQNPRYQVTQFGKPVTLSCSQTLNHNVMYWYQQKSSQAPKLLFHYYDKDFNNEADTPDNFQSRRPNTSFCFLDIRSPGLGDTAMYLCATSGLPPRDSEQYFGPGTRLTVT.

The chain uses TRBV6-5 and TRBJ1-3; D unclear. V lost 2 bases and J lost 0, with 11 bases in between. The CDR3 length is 16 residues. The germline CDR1 and CDR2 sequences are MNHEY and SVGAGI. CDR3 in amino acids: CASSYNQAHSGNTIYF. The CDR3 DNA reads TGTGCCAGCAGTTACAACCAGGCCCACTCTGGAAACACCATATATTTT.

The genes are TRBV10-3 and TRBJ1-4; 8 nucleotides match TRBD1. This CDR3 is built from 13 residues. CDR1 is ENHRY and CDR2 is SYGVKD in the germline V gene. J was trimmed by 7 bases and V by 4 bases; bases with no gene match: 2. The CDR3 sequence: CAISGTGTEKLFF. The CDR3 coding sequence is TGTGCCATCAGTGGGACAGGGACTGAAAAACTGTTTTTT.

The chain has TRBV27 and TRBJ1-5; the D gene is possibly TRBD1 (6 bases). V lost 6 bases and J 1 base, leaving 13 bases between the germline ends. Germline CDR1 and CDR2: MNHEY and SMNVEV (reference sequence). The CDR3 has 15 residues. CDR3 bases: TGTGCCAGCAGGAGGGGGAGCAGGAGCAATCAGCCCCAGCATTTT. Translation: CASRRGSRSNQPQHF.

The chain recombines TRBV18 with TRBJ1-1; possibly TRBD1 for D (5 bases). With 5 bases removed from V and 1 base from J, the gap between germline ends came to 8 bases. Germline CDR1 and CDR2: KGHSH and LQKENI. The CDR3 loop spans 13 amino acids. CDR3 sequence (DNA): TGTGCCAGCTCAGAAGGACAGAACACTGAAGCTTTCTTT. Translation: CASSEGQNTEAFF.

The chain is built from TRBV28 and TRBJ1-4; D is possibly TRBD1 (5 bases). The CDR3 loop spans 13 amino acids. Trimming stripped 7 bases from V and 6 bases from J, with 12 bases between. Germline V gives CDR1 MDHEN, CDR2 SYDVKM. The CDR3 reads CASKGKVHEKLFF. CDR3 DNA: TGTGCCAGCAAGGGGAAGGTACATGAAAAACTGTTTTTT.

The V call is TRBV5-4, the J call TRBJ1-2, with a tentative D call TRBD1 (6 bases). CDR1 and CDR2 from the germline V gene are SGHNT and YYREEE (reference sequence). This CDR3 spans 14 amino acids. V shed 4 bases and J shed 4 bases, with 14 bases lying between them. This chain's CDR3 is CASSPTQGSYGYTF. The CDR3 DNA reads TGTGCCAGCAGCCCGACACAGGGATCCTATGGCTACACCTTC.

The rearrangement links TRBV3-1 (or the pseudogene TRBV3-2) to TRBJ2-1, with a tentative D call TRBD1 (6 bases). This CDR3 contains 13 residues. Trimming left V 5 bases short and J 4 bases short, with 9 bases between. CDR1 is LGHDT and CDR2 is YNNKEL in the germline V gene (reference sequence). The CDR3 coding sequence is TGTGCCAGCAGCGGACAGTTTTACAATGAGCAGTTCTTC. This translates into CASSGQFYNEQFF.

This clone was seen just once. This chain uses TRBV27 with TRBJ1-2, with D maybe TRBD1 (6 bases). This CDR3 has 14 amino acids. The germline V gene encodes CDR1 MNHEY and CDR2 SMNVEV (reference sequence). V was cut by 6 bases and J by 4 bases, with 15 bases left in between. CDR3 protein: CASSLGLGAYGYTF. In DNA, the CDR3 is TGTGCCAGCAGCCTCGGGTTGGGGGCCTATGGCTACACCTTC.

This chain joins TRBV6-5 and TRBJ1-2, with 8 bases aligning to TRBD1. Germline V gene lookup returns CDR1 MNHEY and CDR2 SVGAGI. V gave up 4 bases and J gave up 4 bases; unmatched junction bases: 5. The CDR3 runs 14 residues. The CDR3 loop is CASSFPTGGYGYTF. The DNA of the CDR3 is TGTGCCAGCAGTTTCCCCACAGGGGGCTATGGCTACACCTTC.